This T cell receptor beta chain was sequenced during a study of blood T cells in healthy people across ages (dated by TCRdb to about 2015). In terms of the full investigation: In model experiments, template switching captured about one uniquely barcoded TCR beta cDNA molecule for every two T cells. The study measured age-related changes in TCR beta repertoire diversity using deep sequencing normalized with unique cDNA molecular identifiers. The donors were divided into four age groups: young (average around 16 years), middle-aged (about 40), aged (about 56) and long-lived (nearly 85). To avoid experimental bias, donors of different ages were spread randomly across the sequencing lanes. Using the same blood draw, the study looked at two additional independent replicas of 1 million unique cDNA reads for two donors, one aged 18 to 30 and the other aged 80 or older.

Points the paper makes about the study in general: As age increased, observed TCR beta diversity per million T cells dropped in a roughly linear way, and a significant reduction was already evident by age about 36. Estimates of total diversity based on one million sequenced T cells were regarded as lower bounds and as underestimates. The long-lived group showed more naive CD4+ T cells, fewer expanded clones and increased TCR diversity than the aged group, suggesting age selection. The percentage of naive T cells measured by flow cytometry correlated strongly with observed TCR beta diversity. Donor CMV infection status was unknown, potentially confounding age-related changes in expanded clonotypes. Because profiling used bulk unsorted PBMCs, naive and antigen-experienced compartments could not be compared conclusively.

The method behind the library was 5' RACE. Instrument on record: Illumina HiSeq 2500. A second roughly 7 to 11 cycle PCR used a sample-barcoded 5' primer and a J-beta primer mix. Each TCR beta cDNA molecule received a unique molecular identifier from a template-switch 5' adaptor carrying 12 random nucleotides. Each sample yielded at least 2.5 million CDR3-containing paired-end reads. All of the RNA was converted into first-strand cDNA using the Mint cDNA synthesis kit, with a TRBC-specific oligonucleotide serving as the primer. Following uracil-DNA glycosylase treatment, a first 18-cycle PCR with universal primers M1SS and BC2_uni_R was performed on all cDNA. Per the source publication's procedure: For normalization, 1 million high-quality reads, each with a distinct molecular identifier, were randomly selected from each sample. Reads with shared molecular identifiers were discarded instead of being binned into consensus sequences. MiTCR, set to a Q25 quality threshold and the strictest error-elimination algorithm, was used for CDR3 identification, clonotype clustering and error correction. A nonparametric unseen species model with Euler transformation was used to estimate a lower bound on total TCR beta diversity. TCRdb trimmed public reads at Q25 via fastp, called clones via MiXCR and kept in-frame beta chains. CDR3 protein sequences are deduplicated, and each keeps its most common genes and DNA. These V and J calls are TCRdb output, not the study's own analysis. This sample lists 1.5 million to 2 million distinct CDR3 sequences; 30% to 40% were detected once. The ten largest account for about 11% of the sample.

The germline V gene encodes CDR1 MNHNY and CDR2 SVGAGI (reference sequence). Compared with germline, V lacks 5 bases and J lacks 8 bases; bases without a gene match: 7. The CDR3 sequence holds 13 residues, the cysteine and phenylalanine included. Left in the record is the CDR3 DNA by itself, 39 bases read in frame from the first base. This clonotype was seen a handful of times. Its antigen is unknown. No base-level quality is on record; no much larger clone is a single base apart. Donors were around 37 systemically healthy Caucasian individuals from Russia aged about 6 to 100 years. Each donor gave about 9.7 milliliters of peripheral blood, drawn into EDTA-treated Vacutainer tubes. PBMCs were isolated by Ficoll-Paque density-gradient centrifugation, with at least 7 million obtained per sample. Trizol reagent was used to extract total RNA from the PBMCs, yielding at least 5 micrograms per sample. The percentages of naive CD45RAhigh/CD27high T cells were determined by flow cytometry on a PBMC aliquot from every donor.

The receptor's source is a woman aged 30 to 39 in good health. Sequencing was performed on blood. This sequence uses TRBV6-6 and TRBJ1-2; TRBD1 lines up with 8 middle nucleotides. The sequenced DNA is TGTGCCAGCAGTCAACAGGGGGAGGAAGGCTACACCTTC. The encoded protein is CASSQQGEEGYTF.